These T cell receptor beta chains were read from a single sample in a study of blood T cells in healthy people across ages. TCRdb recomputed calls from the 5' RACE reads with MiXCR, one row per CDR3 protein. The sample has about 570,000 distinct CDR3 sequences; 25% to 35% are singletons. Separately, the same data were catalogued under a study of T cells of mothers and their children.

The sample consisted of blood. Receptors were obtained from a boy aged 2 to 9 in good health. The CDR3 runs from the conserved cysteine through the conserved F or W. Not every row has a clone size; where given, it reads once, few, many or a size class.

J,size,V,CDR3
TRBJ2-2,once,TRBV10-3,CAIMRPGTGELFF
TRBJ2-7,.,TRBV20-1,CSASVLAGDTYEQYF
TRBJ2-5,.,TRBV27,CASSPVSGHQETQYF
TRBJ2-5,.,TRBV27,CASSFGGGMETQYF
TRBJ2-1,few,TRBV27,CANSLGLAGNEQFF
.,.,TRBV3-1,CASSRGGDYEQYF
TRBJ2-7,many,TRBV5-1,CASSIGQDYEQYF
TRBJ1-1,.,TRBV6-5,CASSYSSGANEAFF
TRBJ1-2,.,TRBV30,CAWSKDSPNYGYTF
TRBJ1-1,.,TRBV7-9,CASSLGPSGMNTEAFF
TRBJ2-3,many,TRBV10-3,CAIRDDRSTDTQYF
TRBJ2-5,few,TRBV11-2,CASSGYYRGETQYF
TRBJ2-4,few,TRBV5-5,CASSSSGGPENIQYF
TRBJ2-5,few,TRBV7-9,CASSLRQGQETQYF
TRBJ1-4,.,TRBV7-6,CASSFTVEKLFF
TRBJ2-3,.,TRBV7-2,CASSPDYRDTQYF
TRBJ2-3,.,TRBV6-5,CASSPTGLAGGTDTQYF
TRBJ1-1,.,TRBV25-1,CASSLTLSGQGRGTEAFF
TRBJ2-1,.,TRBV2,CAGGDRQGTYNEQFF
TRBJ2-5,few,TRBV21-1,CASSMGSASRYF
TRBJ2-5,many,TRBV7-9,CASSSAETQYF
TRBJ2-5,.,TRBV29-1,CSVGYAWETQYF
TRBJ1-4,few,TRBV20-1,CSGRQRRGEKLFF
TRBJ2-3,.,TRBV29-1,CSVPGREATDTQYF
TRBJ2-3,few,TRBV20-1,CSARDSGGGDTQYF
TRBJ2-6,many,TRBV18,CASSPTSGANVLTF
TRBJ1-5,few,TRBV28,CASRGQGNSNQPQHF
TRBJ2-5,.,TRBV12-3/TRBV12-4,CASSFAGFQETQYF
TRBJ1-1,few,TRBV25-1,CASSSDRGPGTEAFF
TRBJ1-3,.,TRBV6-5,CASRRGISGNTIYF
TRBJ2-5,few,TRBV5-1,CASSRGTSGGGSEFF
TRBJ2-7,few,TRBV7-2,CASSHEGEGRRKEQYF
TRBJ1-1,.,TRBV19,CASIPLVGTGDTEAFF
TRBJ2-4,few,TRBV20-1,CSARDGGSGAKNIQYF
TRBJ2-5,.,TRBV12-3/TRBV12-4,CASSVNRQETQYF
TRBJ2-1,.,TRBV20-1,CSARVGGGNEQFF
TRBJ1-4,.,TRBV7-9,CASSPQRRGDGNEKLFF
TRBJ1-5,.,TRBV9,CASSTGTTNQPQHF
TRBJ1-4,.,TRBV30,CAWSPRPRGLFF
TRBJ2-1,.,TRBV20-1,CSAVLAGPYNEQFF
TRBJ1-1,few,TRBV6-2/TRBV6-3,CASSDTGQTNTEAFF
TRBJ1-6,.,TRBV5-6,CASSSTDVPYSPLHF
TRBJ2-1,.,TRBV4-3,CASSRGLADNEQFF
TRBJ2-7,few,TRBV7-2,CASSLEVGGMYF
TRBJ2-7,.,TRBV14,CASSRLSSYEQCF
TRBJ2-1,once,TRBV12-3/TRBV12-4,CASSFGPPAYNEQFF
TRBJ2-2,.,TRBV12-5,CASVETVDPNTGELFF
TRBJ2-1,.,TRBV20-1,CTARDVRVDHEQFF
TRBJ2-5,.,TRBV12-3/TRBV12-4,CASTRRLFQETQYF
TRBJ2-1,.,TRBV29-1,CSVVGGPSYNEQFF
TRBJ2-5,few,TRBV9,CASSGRDSSETQYF
TRBJ2-3,.,TRBV11-2,CASSSSLAGTDTQYF
TRBJ2-5,few,TRBV2,CASSEGKETQYF
TRBJ2-7,.,TRBV12-3/TRBV12-4,CASRPAGGGNEQYF